These 13 T cell receptor beta chains share one sample of origin, sequenced in a study of T cell responses to AZD1222 COVID-19 vaccine. Assay: immunoSEQ multiplex PCR; the TCRdb copy retains only in-frame clones and omits some. In the table there are some 120,000 clones, around nine tenths of which are singletons. The source material was peripheral blood, sampled on day 0 of AZD1222 vaccination. The receptors here all came from an adult in good health.

The V and J genes are TRBV2 and TRBJ2-3, with D perhaps TRBD2 (6 bases). Germline CDR1 and CDR2: SNHLY and FYNNEI. The V end was cut by 4 bases, the J end by 6 bases, with 17 bases between. The CDR3 has 15 residues. In DNA, the CDR3 is TGTGCCAGCAGTGTAGATCGGGCAGGAGGGGATACGCAGTATTTT. The encoded protein is CASSVDRAGGDTQYF.

This chain links TRBV7-3 with TRBJ1-1, with D hard to call. Germline lookup yields CDR1 SGHTA and CDR2 FQGTGA. The CDR3 extends over 9 amino acids. V lost 9 bases to trimming and J lost 2 bases, with 1 base between them. CDR3 sequence (DNA): TGTGCCAGAAACACTGAAGCTTTCTTT. Translation: CARNTEAFF.

The chain links TRBV7-9 to TRBJ2-1; D might be TRBD2 (6 bases). The ends were cut back, 5 bases at V and 2 bases at J, with 10 bases in the middle. This CDR3 is 14 amino acids long. CDR1 and CDR2 from the germline V gene are SEHNR and FQNEAQ (reference sequence). The CDR3 sequence is CASSPLAAYNEQFF. For the CDR3, the DNA is TGTGCCAGCAGCCCCTTAGCGGCCTACAATGAGCAGTTCTTC. Full variable domain (outside the CDR3, taken from reference TRBV7-9 and TRBJ2-1): DTGVSQNPRHKITKRGQNVTFRCDPISEHNRLYWYRQTLGQGPEFLTYFQNEAQLEKSRLLSDRFSAERPKGSFSTLEIQRTEQGDSAMYLCASSPLAAYNEQFFGPGTRLTVL.

The chain combines TRBV28 with TRBJ1-5, with D hard to call. CDR3 length: 16 residues. V lost 2 bases to trimming and J lost 2 bases, with 13 bases between them. CDR1 is MDHEN, CDR2 SYDVKM, per germline. CDR3 in DNA: TGTGCCAGCAGTTTAATACTTCTAGGAGGCAATCAGCCCCAGCATTTT. This translates into CASSLILLGGNQPQHF.

A few counts support this clone. The chain has TRBV5-1 and TRBJ2-3, with a tentative D call TRBD2 (6 bases). There are 14 residues in the CDR3. V was cut by 1 base and J by 4 bases, with 10 bases left in between. Germline CDR1 reads SGHRS; CDR2 reads YFSETQ. This chain's CDR3 is CASSLIADADTQYF. The DNA for the CDR3 is TGCGCCAGCAGCTTGATAGCGGACGCAGATACGCAGTATTTT.

J is TRBJ1-5 and V is TRBV30; D is unclear. CDR1 GTSNPN and CDR2 SVGIG come from the germline V gene (reference sequence). V lost 1 base, J lost 3 bases, and 10 bases lay in between. CDR3 size: 14 residues. The CDR3 DNA reads as TGTGCCTGGAGTGCGGCTTTCTACAATCAGCCCCAGCATTTT. Amino acids: CAWSAAFYNQPQHF.

The J gene is TRBJ2-1, the V gene TRBV3-1 (or the pseudogene TRBV3-2), with a tentative D call TRBD2 (6 bases). The V gene lost 0 bases and the J gene lost 5 bases, with 11 bases spanning the gap. Germline CDR1 is LGHDT and CDR2 is YNNKEL (reference sequence). The CDR3 is 15 amino acids. The CDR3 here is CASSQDTSYNNEQFF. CDR3 DNA sequence: TGTGCCAGCAGCCAAGACACTAGCTACAACAATGAGCAGTTCTTC.

The gene calls are TRBV19 and TRBJ1-1, with D perhaps TRBD1 (5 bases). The length of the CDR3 is 13 residues. From germline, CDR1 is LNHDA and CDR2 SQIVND (reference sequence). Trimming removed 1 base from V and 4 bases from J, with 7 bases in between. The CDR3 protein is CASSIAGGTEAFF. DNA for the CDR3: TGTGCCAGTAGTATAGCGGGGGGCACTGAAGCTTTCTTT. The full variable domain, with the rest looked up from reference TRBV19 and TRBJ1-1, is DGGITQSPKYLFRKEGQNVTLSCEQNLNHDAMYWYRQDPGQGLRLIYYSQIVNDFQKGDIAEGYSVSREKKESFPLTVTSAQKNPTAFYLCASSIAGGTEAFFGQGTRLTVV.

This sequence joins TRBV6-5 and TRBJ2-2, with D possibly being TRBD2 (6 bases). This CDR3 spans 15 amino acids. The germline gives CDR1 MNHEY, CDR2 SVGAGI. Trimming left V 11 bases short and J 4 bases short, with 20 bases between. For the CDR3, the DNA is TGTGCCGCTCCTCGGGGAGGTCCCAGCACCGGGGAGCTGTTTTTT. It is translated as CAAPRGGPSTGELFF.

The genes are TRBV3-1 (or the pseudogene TRBV3-2) and TRBJ2-1, with 7 bases lining up with TRBD2. Looked up from germline, CDR1 is LGHDT and CDR2 is YNNKEL (reference sequence). The ends lost 3 bases at V and 7 bases at J; junction bases unmatched: 9. The CDR3 has 15 residues. The CDR3 here is CASSHREGLGNEQFF. The CDR3 DNA reads TGTGCCAGCAGCCACAGGGAGGGCCTGGGGAATGAGCAGTTCTTC.

This clone came up once. The rearrangement uses TRBV28 and TRBJ2-1, with a tentative D call TRBD1 (5 bases). The germline CDR1 and CDR2 sequences are MDHEN and SYDVKM. CDR3 length: 14 amino acids. V lost 3 bases to trimming and J lost 5 bases, with 11 bases between them. CDR3 in DNA: TGTGCCAGCAGTTTCCAGGGCATCAACAATGAGCAGTTCTTC. Its protein is CASSFQGINNEQFF.

This clone was detected only once. The chain employs TRBV5-1 and TRBJ1-4; D is unresolved. Trimming pared 0 bases from V and 0 bases from J, leaving 9 bases between. Germline CDR1 and CDR2: SGHRS and YFSETQ. CDR3 length equals 16 residues. The CDR3 region has the DNA TGCGCCAGCAGCTTGGACGGCAGCTCAACTAATGAAAAACTGTTTTTT. This gives the protein CASSLDGSSTNEKLFF.

The chain couples TRBV7-6 to TRBJ2-6; the D is unclear. This CDR3 comprises 15 residues. V dropped 5 bases and J dropped 1 base, with 9 bases sitting between them. Germline V CDR1 and CDR2: SGHVS, FNYEAQ. The CDR3 here is CASSDRDSGANVLTF. The CDR3 DNA sequence: TGTGCCAGCAGCGACCGAGATTCTGGGGCCAACGTCCTGACTTTC.